This T cell receptor beta chain originates from a study of T cell responses to AZD1222 COVID-19 vaccine (dated by TCRdb to the early 2020s). About the study as a whole: TCR sequencing covered 230 to 250 trial participants: 200 to 220 given two doses of AZD1222 and 26 given two doses of MenACWY control vaccine. Trial participants were enrolled into age subgroups of 18-55, 56-69 and 70-plus years, which contained 148, 28 and 57 TCR-sequenced participants, respectively. General conclusions and limits of the study: Participants were mostly white British and included more females than males, and it was suggested by the authors that clonal diversity may have been underestimated. A significant rise in spike-specific TCR breadth and depth was observed after two AZD1222 doses relative to day 0 and relative to MenACWY recipients. Vaccine-associated CD4 TCRs spanned the whole spike protein, with dominant responses in regions 160-218 and 743-854. The 56-69-year group was small, and its depth increase did not reach significance, likely because of low power. Conclusions about previously exposed vaccinees were limited because only a handful of AZD1222 recipients were SARS-CoV-2 seropositive at baseline. Reportedly, almost half of the unique spike-specific TCRs recognized epitopes lying outside the regions that are mutated in the B.1.351 and B.1.1.7 variants. Because no day 14 peak-response samples were available, repertoires were characterized only after the peak T cell response.

CDR1 and CDR2 were assigned from the germline V gene (reference sequence) as SEHNR and FQNEAQ. After removal of 6 bases from V and 7 bases from J, the junction retains 12 bases not matched to a gene. The CDR3 runs 15 residues from the cysteine to the phenylalanine. Only CDR3 DNA is held: 45 bases, read in frame from base 1. This clone was picked up one time. The target of this receptor is not known. Base qualities are not recorded, but no much larger clone differs from it by a single base. The time point label, as the study defines it: about 28 days (+/-7) after the second vaccine dose. Because spike-specific TCR depth and breadth did not differ between the two schedules, AZD1222 recipients who got a second dose at roughly 4 weeks were pooled with those who got a second dose at roughly 12 weeks. Vaccinee samples came from UK trials COV001 and COV002, including a single-blind randomized controlled phase 2/3 trial of AZD1222 (ChAdOx1 nCoV-19) in healthy adults. Trial participant PBMC samples were collected at day 0 and day 28 after the second dose for TCRbeta chain sequencing.

The CDR3 regions of human TCRbeta chains were analyzed by immunosequencing. The paper's data handling went like this. Repertoire TCRs were checked for matches against a reference library of SARS-CoV-2-specific TCRs that had been generated using the MIRA antigen-specificity platform. Breadth meant the fraction of unique TCRs that were SARS-CoV-2-associated, whereas depth meant the fraction of total T cells that were SARS-CoV-2-associated. Using the MIRA data, every spike-specific TCR was mapped to the spike region that the TCR reacted to and assigned to either a CD4 or a CD8 class. Log10-transformed breadth and depth values were compared by one-way ANOVA with Sidak's multiple comparisons tests. TCRdb took this table from immuneACCESS and kept in-frame rearrangements with V and J called. Such tables lack part of the clones; where checked against another copy, unresolved V genes explain under half of the gap, and the rest is unexplained. The V and J calls and clone size come from that table; D and trimming were worked out from the DNA. The sample table records 100,000 to 120,000 clones; around 90% of these occur just once. Together, the top ten hold around 2.5% of the sample.

The chain joins TRBV7-9 to TRBJ1-5, with 7 bases in between that match TRBD1. The material was peripheral blood, obtained 28 days after the second AZD1222 dose. This receptor was identified in an adult who received the AZD1222 COVID-19 vaccine. This receptor carries the CDR3 CASSSTGFGIQPQHF. The nucleotide sequence reads TGTGCCAGCAGTTCGACAGGGTTCGGGATACAGCCCCAGCATTTT.